Each of the 17 T cell receptor beta chains below was sequenced from the same sample in a study of blood T cell repertoires in COVID-19. Assay used: immunoSEQ multiplex PCR; TCRdb lists only in-frame clones, some missing. The profile shows 300,000 to 400,000 clones, around nine tenths of them singletons. Sequencing was carried out using peripheral blood. Every receptor here comes from a woman under 30 who had recovered from COVID-19.

The CDR3 protein is CASSQGRTGELFF. As DNA, the CDR3 is TGTGCCAGCAGCCAAGGGCGAACCGGGGAGCTGTTTTTT. The rearrangement uses TRBV16 and TRBJ2-2; no clear D. The CDR3 consists of 13 residues. Trimming took off 2 bases at V and 5 bases at J, with 6 bases between the two ends. Per the germline V gene, CDR1 is KGHSY and CDR2 is FQNENV.

The genes are TRBV19 and TRBJ2-1; TRBD2 matches at 9 bases. The CDR3 sequence is 13 residues long. Germline CDR1 reads LNHDA; CDR2 reads SQIVND (reference sequence). The V segment lost 1 base and the J segment 14 bases; nucleotides outside the gene matches: 6. The CDR3 spells CASSIGTSAEEFF. The CDR3 DNA is TGTGCCAGTAGTATAGGGACTAGCGCTGAAGAGTTCTTC.

This chain uses TRBV6-5 with TRBJ1-4; possible D gene TRBD1, 5 bases. The V gene's germline CDR1 is MNHEY and CDR2 SVGAGI. This CDR3 has 16 amino acids. V was clipped by 0 bases and J by 7 bases, with 15 bases between them. CDR3 nucleotide sequence: TGTGCCAGCAGTTACTCCAGGGATCTTTATGGTGAAAAACTGTTTTTT. Its protein product is CASSYSRDLYGEKLFF.

The genes are TRBV5-1 and TRBJ1-1; 9 bases line up with TRBD1. The CDR3 is made up of 16 amino acids. Germline lookup yields CDR1 SGHRS and CDR2 YFSETQ. The V and J ends lost 4 bases and 0 bases, in that order; junction bases with no gene match: 7. CDR3 DNA: TGCGCCAGCAGCCTCGGACAGGGGCGCATGAACACTGAAGCTTTCTTT. This gives the protein CASSLGQGRMNTEAFF.

As DNA, the CDR3 is TGTGCCAGCAGCTTGTATGGCGGGGGGGGCTCCTACAATGAGCAGTTCTTC. Amino acids: CASSLYGGGGSYNEQFF. The chain has TRBV5-6 and TRBJ2-1, with TRBD2 matching 9 bases. The CDR3 has 17 residues. The trim removed 1 base at V and 0 bases at J, leaving 5 bases unmatched. Germline loops: CDR1 SGHDT, CDR2 YYEEEE.

The chain combines TRBV19 with TRBJ1-5, with 8 bases aligning to TRBD1. Trimming cost V 7 bases and J 2 bases; bases outside gene matches: 7. The length of the CDR3 is 15 residues. The germline V gene encodes CDR1 LNHDA and CDR2 SQIVND (reference sequence). The CDR3 region is CASNPTGVGNQPQHF. As DNA, the CDR3 is TGTGCCAGTAACCCGACAGGGGTAGGCAATCAGCCCCAGCATTTT.

The chain recombines TRBV24-1 with TRBJ2-1, with 10 bases that match TRBD2. Germline loops: CDR1 KGHDR, CDR2 SFDVKD. This CDR3 has 20 amino acids. With V trimmed by 3 bases and J by 5 bases, 18 bases remained unmatched. The DNA of the CDR3 is TGTGCCACCAGTGATGGGGGGGCAGGGCCCCTAGCGGGGGCCAACAATGAGCAGTTCTTC. Amino acid sequence: CATSDGGAGPLAGANNEQFF.

The chain couples TRBV6-6 to TRBJ1-1; D not resolved. V lost 5 bases to trimming and J lost 7 bases, with 11 bases between them. Germline V gives CDR1 MNHNY, CDR2 SVGAGI (reference sequence). The CDR3 runs 12 residues. The CDR3 spells CASSPKQSEAFF. CDR3 DNA sequence: TGTGCCAGCAGTCCAAAACAGAGTGAAGCTTTCTTT.

The rearrangement links TRBV6-1 to TRBJ2-1; weak D call: TRBD2 (5 bases). V dropped 1 base and J dropped 7 bases, with 11 bases sitting between them. CDR1 and CDR2 (germline): MNHNS, SASEGT. This CDR3 spans 14 amino acids. CDR3 nucleotides: TGTGCCAGCAGTGAAGGGGTACTAGGGAATGAGCAGTTCTTC. It specifies CASSEGVLGNEQFF.

The V and J genes are TRBV6-2 or TRBV6-3 and TRBJ2-1; 11 bases are shared with TRBD2. This CDR3 is built from 16 residues. With 6 bases clipped from V and 4 bases from J, the junction kept 8 bases outside the gene matches. Per germline, CDR1 MNHEY and CDR2 SVGEGT. The CDR3 loop reads CASSSVAGGTYNEQFF. Here the CDR3 DNA reads TGTGCCAGCAGCTCAGTAGCGGGAGGGACTTACAATGAGCAGTTCTTC.

V usage is TRBV29-1 and J usage is TRBJ2-5, with D tentatively TRBD2 (6 bases). Trimming shortened V by 4 bases and J by 2 bases, and 11 bases separated the two germline ends. CDR3 length: 13 residues. The germline V gene has CDR1 SQVTM and CDR2 ANQGSEA. CDR3 in amino acids: CSVVRDSQETQYF. The DNA of the CDR3 is TGCAGCGTTGTTAGGGACTCTCAAGAGACCCAGTACTTC.

The chain has TRBV5-6 and TRBJ2-1, with 8 nucleotides matching TRBD2. The CDR3 extends over 15 amino acids. Per germline, CDR1 SGHDT and CDR2 YYEEEE. V shed 3 bases, J shed 1 base, and the junction held 3 bases outside the gene matches. In DNA, the CDR3 is TGTGCCAGCAGCTCAGGACTAGCTTCCTACAATGAGCAGTTCTTC. This sequence encodes CASSSGLASYNEQFF. Combining the CDR3 with reference TRBV5-6 and TRBJ2-1 gives the whole variable domain DAGVTQSPTHLIKTRGQQVTLRCSPKSGHDTVSWYQQALGQGPQFIFQYYEEEERQRGNFPDRFSGHQFPNYSSELNVNALLLGDSALYLCASSSGLASYNEQFFGPGTRLTVL.

J is TRBJ2-1 and V is TRBV12-3 or TRBV12-4; D is possibly TRBD2 (5 bases). V lost 6 bases and J 15 bases, leaving 21 bases between the germline ends. The CDR3 sequence is 13 residues long. CDR3 DNA: TGTGCCAGCAGCCCGGTTGCGCAGCGGAAGATGTTCTTC. Its protein is CASSPVAQRKMFF.

The CDR3 DNA reads TGTGCCAGCAGTCCTCCGCGGGTCGTAAACGAGCAGTACGTC. Translated: CASSPPRVVNEQYV. The chain carries TRBV6-7 and TRBJ2-7, with a possible D match to TRBD2 (5 bases). TRBV6-7 is an ORF; its function is uncertain. The V end was cut by 5 bases, the J end by 5 bases, with 16 bases between. The CDR3 is 14 residues long.

The J gene is TRBJ2-1, the V gene TRBV28, with 11 bases that match TRBD2. Germline CDR1 MDHEN, CDR2 SYDVKM. The CDR3 spans 15 residues. Germline trimming cut 6 bases from V and 6 bases from J; bases unmatched to any gene: 7. For the CDR3, the DNA is TGTGCCAGCAGGTTAGCGGGAGGGTTCATCAATGAGCAGTTCTTC. Its translation is CASRLAGGFINEQFF.

This clone was found a few times. The J gene is TRBJ1-2, the V gene TRBV19; no clear D gene. The CDR3 is 18 residues long. V dropped 0 bases and J dropped 3 bases, with 20 bases sitting between them. CDR1 is LNHDA, CDR2 SQIVND, per germline (reference sequence). CDR3: CASSIDEVSGERYYGYTF. DNA for the CDR3: TGTGCCAGTAGTATAGATGAGGTATCGGGAGAGCGCTACTATGGCTACACCTTC. The variable domain in full, completed from reference TRBV19 and TRBJ1-2, reads DGGITQSPKYLFRKEGQNVTLSCEQNLNHDAMYWYRQDPGQGLRLIYYSQIVNDFQKGDIAEGYSVSREKKESFPLTVTSAQKNPTAFYLCASSIDEVSGERYYGYTFGSGTRLTVV.

This CDR3 is CASSSNAGDRGDAQYV. CDR3 nucleotides: TGTGCCAGCAGCTCCAACGCGGGGGACAGGGGCGATGCGCAGTACGTC. The rearrangement uses TRBV9 and TRBJ2-7; 10 bases are shared with TRBD1. CDR3 length: 16 amino acids. Trimming took 4 bases from V and 9 from J; bases not matched to a gene: 16. Germline V gene lookup returns CDR1 SGDLS and CDR2 YYNGEE.